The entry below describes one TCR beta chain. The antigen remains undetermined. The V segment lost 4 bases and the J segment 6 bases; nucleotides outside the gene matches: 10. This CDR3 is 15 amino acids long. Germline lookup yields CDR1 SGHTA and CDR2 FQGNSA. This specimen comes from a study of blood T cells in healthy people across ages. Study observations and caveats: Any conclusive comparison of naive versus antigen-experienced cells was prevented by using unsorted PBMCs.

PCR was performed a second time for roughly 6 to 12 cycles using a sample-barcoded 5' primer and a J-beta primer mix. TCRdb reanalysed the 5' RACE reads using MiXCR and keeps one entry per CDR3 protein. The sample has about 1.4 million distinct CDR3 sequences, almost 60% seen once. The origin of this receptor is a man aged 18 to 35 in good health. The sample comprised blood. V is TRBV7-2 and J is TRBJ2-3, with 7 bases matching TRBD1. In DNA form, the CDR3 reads TGTGCCAGCAGCTCCCGACAGGGAGATGTCGATACGCAGTATTTT. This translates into CASSSRQGDVDTQYF.